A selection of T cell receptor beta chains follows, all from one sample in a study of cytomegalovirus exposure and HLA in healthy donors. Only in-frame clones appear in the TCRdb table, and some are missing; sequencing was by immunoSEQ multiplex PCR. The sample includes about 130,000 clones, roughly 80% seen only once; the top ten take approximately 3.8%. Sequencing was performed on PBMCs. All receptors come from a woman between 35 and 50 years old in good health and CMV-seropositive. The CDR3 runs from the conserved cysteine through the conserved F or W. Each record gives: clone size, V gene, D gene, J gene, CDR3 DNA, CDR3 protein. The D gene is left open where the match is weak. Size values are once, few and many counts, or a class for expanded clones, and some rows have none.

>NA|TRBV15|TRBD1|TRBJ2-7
TGTGCCACCAGCAGAGCAAGACAGGGGGCGTTCGAGCAGTACTTC
CATSRARQGAFEQYF
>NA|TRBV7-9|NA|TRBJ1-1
TGTGCCAGCAGCCCAACAGCGGGGGAAGCTTTCTTT
CASSPTAGEAFF
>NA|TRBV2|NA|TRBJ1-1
TGTGCCAGCAGTACAGGGTCCGCTTTCTTT
CASSTGSAFF
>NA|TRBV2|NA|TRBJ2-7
TGTGCCAGCAGTTCCGGACTCTCCTACGAGCAGTACTTC
CASSSGLSYEQYF
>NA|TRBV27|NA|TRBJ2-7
TGTGCCAGCACACAACGGGGTTCTAGCTCCTACGAGCAGTACTTC
CASTQRGSSSYEQYF
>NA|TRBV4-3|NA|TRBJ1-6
TGCGCCAGCAGCCAAACCGTAACCTATGGGGAGTATAATTCACCCCTCCACTTT
CASSQTVTYGEYNSPLHF
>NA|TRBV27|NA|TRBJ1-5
TGTGCCAGCAGTTTATCCTGGGGAGGGGGGGCCCAGCATTTT
CASSLSWGGGAQHF
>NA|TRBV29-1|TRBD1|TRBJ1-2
TGCAGCGCTACACAGGACAGGGGGTATGGCTACACCTTC
CSATQDRGYGYTF
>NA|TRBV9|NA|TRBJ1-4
TGTGCCAGCAGCGTAGAGGGGTCGAGGGAAAAACTGTTTTTT
CASSVEGSREKLFF
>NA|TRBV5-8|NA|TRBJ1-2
TGTGCCAGCAGCTTGGAAGGGGCCACCAGAGATGGCTACACCTTC
CASSLEGATRDGYTF
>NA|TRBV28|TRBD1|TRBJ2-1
TGTGCCAGCACCTCGGGACAGCCCAATGAGCAGTTCTTC
CASTSGQPNEQFF
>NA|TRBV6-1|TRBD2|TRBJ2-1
TGTGCCAGCAGTGACGGACTAGCGGTCGATGAGCAGTTCTTC
CASSDGLAVDEQFF
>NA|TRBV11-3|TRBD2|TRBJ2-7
TGTGCCAGCAGCTTCAACGCGGGAGGGAATGGGGAGCAGTACTTC
CASSFNAGGNGEQYF
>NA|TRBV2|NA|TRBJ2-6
TGTGCCAGCAACCCAACGGTGAGGCTAGCGACCCACTCTGGGGCCAACGTCCTGACTTTC
CASNPTVRLATHSGANVLTF
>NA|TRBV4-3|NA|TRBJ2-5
TGCGCCAGCAGCCAAGATGAGAGCTCCAGGGAGACCCAGTACTTC
CASSQDESSRETQYF
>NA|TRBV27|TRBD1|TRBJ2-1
TGTGCCAGCAGTTTCAAGGGACAGGGGTCCTACAATGAGCAGTTCTTC
CASSFKGQGSYNEQFF
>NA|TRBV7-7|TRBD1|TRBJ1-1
TGTGCTAGCAGCTTAGACAGGGGCGCTGAAGCTTTCTTT
CASSLDRGAEAFF
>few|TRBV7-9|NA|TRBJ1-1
TGTGCCAGCACAAGCCGGGACACTGAAGCTTTCTTT
CASTSRDTEAFF
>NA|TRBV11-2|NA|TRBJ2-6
TGTGCCAGTCTCGGGTCGTGGGGGGCCAACGTCCTGACTTTC
CASLGSWGANVLTF
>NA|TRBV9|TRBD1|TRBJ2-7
TGTGCCAGCAGCCTCAGTTGGGACAGTTCCTACGAGCAGTACTTC
CASSLSWDSSYEQYF
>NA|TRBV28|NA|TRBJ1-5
TGTGCCAGCAGTTTTTCGGGTTTTCAGCCCCAGCATTTT
CASSFSGFQPQHF
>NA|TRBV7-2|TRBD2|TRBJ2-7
TGTGCCAGCAGCTTGGGCGGCGCGGGAGTTTTCGAGCAGTACTTC
CASSLGGAGVFEQYF
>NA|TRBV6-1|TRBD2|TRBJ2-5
TGTGCCAGCAAGGGACTAGCGGTTGAGACCCAGTACTTC
CASKGLAVETQYF
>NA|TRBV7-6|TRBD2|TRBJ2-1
TGTGCCAGCAGCCCTGTAACTAGCGGGAGCGGCAATGAGCAGTTCTTC
CASSPVTSGSGNEQFF
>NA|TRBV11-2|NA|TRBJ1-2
TGTGCCAGCAGCGCAGGGCGCTATGGCTACACCTTC
CASSAGRYGYTF
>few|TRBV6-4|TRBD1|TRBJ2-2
TGTGCCAGCAGTAGATGGACAGGCTCCGGGGAGCTGTTTTTT
CASSRWTGSGELFF
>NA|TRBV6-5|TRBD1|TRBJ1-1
TGTGCCACCCAGACAGGGGGCGGGACTGAAGCTTTCTTT
CATQTGGGTEAFF
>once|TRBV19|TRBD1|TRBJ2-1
TGTGCCAGTACTGCGACAGGGTTTAATGAGCAGTTCTTC
CASTATGFNEQFF
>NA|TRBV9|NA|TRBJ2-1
TGTGCCAGCAGCGTAGGAGTAAGAGAGTTCGTAGAGGAGCAGTTCTTC
CASSVGVREFVEEQFF
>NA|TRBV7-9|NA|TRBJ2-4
TGTGCCAGCAGCCCCGACCTGACGGGGAACATTCAGTACTTC
CASSPDLTGNIQYF
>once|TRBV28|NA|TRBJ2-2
TGTGCCAGCAGTTCTACAGCCGGGGAGCTGTTTTTT
CASSSTAGELFF